This TCR beta chain derives from a study of HIV-infected children after antiretroviral therapy interruption. Turning to the study itself: Children had CD4+ above 500, viral load below 50 copies/ml, either treatment arm. Continuous-treatment children had median age approximately 8 years, interruption 9 to 10 years. Study-level results: The Gini coefficient of naive CD4+ repertoires rose, returning to baseline by 3 years. The CD45RA+ naive sort may contain some EMRA or stem memory cells.

Ten or more counts support this clonotype. The antigen is unknown. Treatment described: PENTA 11 planned treatment interruption arm or continuous ART arm. With 0 bases clipped from V and 3 bases from J, the junction kept 10 bases outside the gene matches. The CDR3 length is 18 residues. The germline CDR1 and CDR2 sequences are DFQATT and SNEGSKA (reference sequence). A 3' RACE protocol on RNA, with unique molecular identifiers, produced the TCR library. TCRdb re-called the 3' RACE reads through MiXCR, storing one row per CDR3 protein. Here the sample spans approximately 89,000 distinct CDR3 sequences, 5.5% to 8.5% being singletons.

This receptor was obtained from a pool of human donors with HIV. Sequenced material: CD45RA+ CD4+ T cells from PBMCs, pooled from several time points, taken from a donor given antiretroviral therapy, either interrupted or continuous. Indicated subset: naive CD4+ CD45RA+ CD45RO- T cells. The gene calls are TRBV20-1 and TRBJ2-5; 13 bases agree with TRBD2. The CDR3 coding sequence is TGCAGTGCTAGAGATCCCTGGACTAGCGGGAGTCTGGAAGAGACCCAGTACTTC. It specifies CSARDPWTSGSLEETQYF.